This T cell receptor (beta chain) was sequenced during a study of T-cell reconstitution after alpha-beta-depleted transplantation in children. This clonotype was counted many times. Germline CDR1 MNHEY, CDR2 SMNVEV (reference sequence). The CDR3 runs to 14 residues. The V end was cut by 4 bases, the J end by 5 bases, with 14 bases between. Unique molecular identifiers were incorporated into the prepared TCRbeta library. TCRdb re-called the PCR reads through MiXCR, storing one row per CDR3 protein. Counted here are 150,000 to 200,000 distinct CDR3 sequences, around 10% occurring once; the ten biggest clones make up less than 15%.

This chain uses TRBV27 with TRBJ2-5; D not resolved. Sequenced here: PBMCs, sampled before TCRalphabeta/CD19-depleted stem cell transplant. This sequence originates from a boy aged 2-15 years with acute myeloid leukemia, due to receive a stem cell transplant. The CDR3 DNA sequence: TGTGCCAGCAGTTCCCCCGGCCACGGGGAGACCCAGTACTTC. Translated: CASSSPGHGETQYF.